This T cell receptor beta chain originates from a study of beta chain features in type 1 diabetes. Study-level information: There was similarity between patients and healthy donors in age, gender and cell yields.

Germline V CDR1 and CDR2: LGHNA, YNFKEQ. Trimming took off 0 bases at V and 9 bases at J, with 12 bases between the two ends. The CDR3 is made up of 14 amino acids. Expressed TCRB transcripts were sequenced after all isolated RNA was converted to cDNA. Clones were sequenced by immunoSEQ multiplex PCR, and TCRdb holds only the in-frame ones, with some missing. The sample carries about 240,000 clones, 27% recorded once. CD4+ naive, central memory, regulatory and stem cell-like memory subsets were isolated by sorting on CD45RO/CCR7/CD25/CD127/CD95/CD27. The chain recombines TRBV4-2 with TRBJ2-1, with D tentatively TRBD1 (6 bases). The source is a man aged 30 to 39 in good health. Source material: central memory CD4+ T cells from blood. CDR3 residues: CASSQERQAREQFF. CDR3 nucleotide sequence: TGTGCCAGCAGCCAAGAAAGACAGGCCCGTGAGCAGTTCTTC.